The 28 T cell receptor beta chains given below trace back to one sample, sequenced in a study of regulatory T cells in long-lasting Graves disease (dated by TCRdb to the early 2020s). The library relied on multiplex PCR. The instrument was an Illumina HiSeq 4000. iRepertoire HTBI primers and Arm-PCR amplification of CDR3 regions were used to construct TCR beta libraries. TCRdb itself trimmed the public reads at Q25 with fastp, ran MiXCR and retained productive beta chains. Rows with a matching CDR3 protein are joined into one entry that keeps the most common DNA and genes. This sample lists approximately 250,000 distinct CDR3 sequences; about 18% were detected once. The ten largest make up approximately 24% of the sample. The time point tag for this specimen amounts to: newly diagnosed GD, antithyroid drugs for less than 3 months. RNA was extracted from PBMCs in TRIzol for both TCR sequencing and RNA sequencing.

The material sequenced was peripheral blood mononuclear cells (PBMCs), taken at new diagnosis, from a patient treated with antithyroid drugs. The receptor source for this set is a female donor with Graves disease.

Of note for this clonotype: This is likely a read error, given that the CDR3 carries no conserved phenylalanine or tryptophan at its end. The chain carries TRBV30 and TRBJ1-1, with 7 bases fitting TRBD1. The germline V gene has CDR1 GTSNPN and CDR2 SVGIG (reference sequence). The CDR3 length is 15 residues. The CDR3, as DNA: TGTGCATGGAGCCAGGGACAGAACATGAACACTGAAGCTTTCCTT. Amino acid sequence: CAWSQGQNMNTEAFL.

Of note for this clonotype: A clone one base away is much larger, so this may be a read error. The gene calls are TRBV7-8 and TRBJ1-5, with 8 bases lining up with TRBD1. The CDR3 covers 16 residues. Losses at the gene ends were 7 bases for V and 0 bases for J; bases not matched to a gene: 8. Germline values: CDR1 SGHVS, CDR2 FQNEAQ. CDR3 region: CASTPGQGYSNQPQHF. The CDR3 region has the DNA TGTGCCAGCACCCCCGGACAGGGCTATAGCAATCAGCCCCAGCATTTT.

This clonotype was detected ten times or more. The chain uses TRBV3-1 and TRBJ2-3; D is unresolved. Germline loops: CDR1 LGHDT, CDR2 YNNKEL (reference sequence). V was trimmed by 0 bases and J by 6 bases, leaving 13 bases between them. This CDR3 region has 15 residues. The CDR3 DNA reads as TGTGCCAGCAGCCAAGAGCCTAGGCTCGGGGATACGCAGTATTTT. Its translation is CASSQEPRLGDTQYF.

This clonotype was seen a handful of times. The chain employs TRBV19 and TRBJ2-7; 15 positions agree with TRBD2. This CDR3 comprises 15 residues. The trim removed 4 bases at V and 4 bases at J, leaving 2 bases unmatched. Germline CDR1 and CDR2: LNHDA and SQIVND (reference sequence). The CDR3, as DNA: TGTGCCAGTAGTACAGGGACTAGCGGGAGGTACGAGCAGTACTTC. This translates into CASSTGTSGRYEQYF.

In this sample, this clonotype turned up many times. The chain recombines TRBV20-1 with TRBJ1-2; possibly TRBD1 for D (5 bases). CDR3 length: 13 residues. Trimming removed 5 bases at V and 10 bases at J, with 20 bases between. Germline assignment: CDR1 DFQATT and CDR2 SNEGSKA (reference sequence). CDR3 protein: CSAVGGGTGVYTF. Here the CDR3 DNA reads TGCAGTGCTGTAGGTGGGGGGACTGGGGTCTACACCTTC.

V is TRBV2 and J is TRBJ1-1; D not resolved. V was clipped by 4 bases and J by 3 bases, with 15 bases between them. CDR3 length: 15 amino acids. Germline V lookup: CDR1 SNHLY, CDR2 FYNNEI. The CDR3 loop is CASSGFDGMDTEAFF. As DNA, the CDR3 is TGTGCCAGCAGTGGATTTGATGGTATGGACACTGAAGCTTTCTTT.

In the case of this clonotype: This sequence may be a read error, since a much larger clone differs from it by one base. The chain links TRBV12-5 to TRBJ2-3; D remains unclear. Judging by the DNA end, TRBJ1-5 fits better; the J call may be wrong. Looked up from germline, CDR1 is LGHNT and CDR2 is FRNRAP. The CDR3 has 12 amino acids. CDR3 nucleotide sequence: TGTGCTAGTGGGCAGGTGGCAGATACGCAGCATTTT. Protein: CASGQVADTQHF.

In this sample, this clonotype turned up many times. The chain recombines TRBV6-1 with TRBJ2-7; no firm D call. The V gene lost 7 bases and the J gene lost 3 bases, with 7 bases spanning the gap. CDR1 MNHNS and CDR2 SASEGT come from the germline V gene. The CDR3 runs 11 residues. CDR3 coding DNA: TGTGCCAGCACCTCTAGCTACGAGCAGTACTTC. This codes for CASTSSYEQYF.

Only a few counts were recorded for this clonotype. One base away lies a much larger clone, so this may be a sequencing read error. The J gene is TRBJ1-1, the V gene TRBV2; D is unresolved. CDR1 is SNHLY, CDR2 FYNNEI, per germline. The CDR3 runs to 13 residues. CDR3 DNA: TGTGCCAGCAGCGCGGCCCGGAACACTGAAGCTCTCTTT. Translation gives CASSAARNTEALF.

The sample holds a few counts of this clonotype. A much more abundant neighbour one base away suggests this may be a read error. The CDR3 reads CASWTQGSEDEQFF. The CDR3 DNA follows: TGTGCCAGCTGGACACAGGGCTCAGAAGACGAGCAGTTCTTC. J is TRBJ2-1 and V is TRBV6-2 or TRBV6-3; D possibly corresponds to TRBD1 (6 bases). Germline V gives CDR1 MNHEY, CDR2 SVGEGT. CDR3 length: 14 amino acids. V dropped 8 bases and J dropped 10 bases, with 21 bases sitting between them.

J is TRBJ2-7 and V is TRBV20-1, with a tentative D call TRBD1 (6 bases). Germline values: CDR1 DFQATT, CDR2 SNEGSKA (reference sequence). Trimming removed 6 bases at V and 0 bases at J, with 15 bases between. This CDR3 is built from 14 residues. As DNA, the CDR3 is TGCAGTGCCCCCCGACAGGCGAGCTCCTACGAGCAGTACTTC. Its protein product is CSAPRQASSYEQYF.

This clonotype was picked up many times. The V and J genes are TRBV25-1 and TRBJ2-2; D may be TRBD2 (6 bases). Trimming pared 1 base from V and 4 bases from J, leaving 16 bases between. The CDR3 runs to 17 residues. Germline CDR1 is MGHDK and CDR2 is SYGVNS. CDR3 residues: CASSEFGGIGVTGELFF. The CDR3 nucleotides read TGTGCCAGCAGTGAATTTGGCGGGATCGGGGTCACCGGGGAGCTGTTTTTT. The full variable domain, completed using reference TRBV25-1 and TRBJ2-2, is EADIYQTPRYLVIGTGKKITLECSQTMGHDKMYWYQQDPGMELHLIHYSYGVNSTEKGDLSSESTVSRIRTEHFPLTLESARPSHTSQYLCASSEFGGIGVTGELFFGEGSRLTVL.

This clonotype was recorded many times. The J gene is TRBJ2-1, the V gene TRBV30; D gene ambiguous. The V gene's germline CDR1 is GTSNPN and CDR2 SVGIG (reference sequence). There are 11 residues in the CDR3. Trimming removed 2 bases at V and 8 bases at J, with 7 bases between. Here the CDR3 reads CAWSPLDEQFF. CDR3 coding DNA: TGTGCCTGGAGTCCTCTAGATGAGCAGTTCTTC.

The table lists this clonotype with many counts. This chain connects TRBV14 to TRBJ2-4, with 8 bases lining up with TRBD2. Trimming took 5 bases from V and 11 from J; bases not matched to a gene: 8. In germline, CDR1 is SGHDN, CDR2 FVKESK. This CDR3 comprises 13 residues. In nucleotides, the CDR3 is TGTGCCAGCAGCAACCTGGACGGGAGGGTTCAGTACTTC. It yields the protein CASSNLDGRVQYF.

Points on this clonotype: This likely stems from a read error, as it lies one base from a far larger clone. The chain recombines TRBV6-2 or TRBV6-3 with TRBJ1-3; D gene ambiguous. The germline V gene has CDR1 MNHEY and CDR2 SVGEGT. This CDR3 spans 13 amino acids. CDR3 DNA sequence: TGTGCCAGCAGTTTTTCTTCTGGAAACACCATACATTTT. Translated: CASSFSSGNTIHF.

The rearrangement links TRBV19 to TRBJ1-1; perhaps TRBD1 as D (6 bases). Germline V gene sequence: CDR1 LNHDA, CDR2 SQIVND (reference sequence). V was shortened by 5 bases and J by 2 bases, with 12 bases between the two germline ends. The CDR3 totals 14 residues. CDR3 protein: CASSVTGFNTEAFF. The CDR3 bases are TGTGCCAGTAGTGTCACAGGGTTTAACACTGAAGCTTTCTTT.

The rearrangement uses TRBV11-2 and TRBJ2-5; 9 nucleotides align to TRBD1. This CDR3 region has 15 residues. After removal of 1 base from V and 0 bases from J, the junction contained 0 bases not matched to a gene. In germline, CDR1 is SGHAT, CDR2 FQNNGV. The CDR3 DNA follows: TGTGCCAGCAGCTTAGGGGACAGGGACCAAGAGACCCAGTACTTC. This gives the protein CASSLGDRDQETQYF.

With respect to this clonotype: Possible read error: a much larger clone is one base away. This chain connects TRBV20-1 to TRBJ2-7; a possible D gene is TRBD2 (6 bases). V was clipped by 2 bases and J by 6 bases, with 14 bases between them. CDR3 length: 13 amino acids. The germline V gene encodes CDR1 DFQATT and CDR2 SNEGSKA (reference sequence). This chain's CDR3 is CSARPGGVSEQYF. The CDR3 coding sequence is TGCAGTGCTAGACCTGGCGGGGTCTCCGAGCAGTACTTC.

There are a few counts of this clonotype. J is TRBJ2-7 and V is TRBV6-1; D could derive from TRBD1 or TRBD2 (5 bases each). V was trimmed by 4 bases and J by 6 bases, leaving 7 bases between them. Germline CDR1 and CDR2: MNHNS and SASEGT. There are 11 residues in the CDR3. As DNA, the CDR3 is TGTGCCAGCAGTGGGGGGTTCGAGCAGTACTTC. It codes for CASSGGFEQYF.

The sample holds many counts of this clonotype. The chain combines TRBV20-1 with TRBJ2-1; TRBD2 matches 12 bases. V shed 1 base and J 7 bases; nucleotides not matched to a gene: 2. The germline V gene has CDR1 DFQATT and CDR2 SNEGSKA (reference sequence). The CDR3 extends over 14 amino acids. The CDR3 bases are TGCAGTGCTAGAGGGCTAGCGGGAGGGAATGAGCAGTTCTTC. This sequence encodes CSARGLAGGNEQFF.

V usage is TRBV29-1 and J usage is TRBJ2-3; TRBD2 agrees at 9 bases. With 4 bases clipped from V and 7 bases from J, the junction kept 6 bases outside the gene matches. From germline, CDR1 is SQVTM and CDR2 ANQGSEA. This CDR3 has 13 amino acids. The CDR3 DNA sequence: TGCAGCGTTGGGGCTAGCGGGATTCATACGCAGTATTTT. Its protein product is CSVGASGIHTQYF.

There are many counts of this clonotype. This CDR3 is CASSTPGWQNTEAFF. CDR3 in DNA: TGTGCCAGCAGTACTCCCGGTTGGCAGAACACTGAAGCTTTCTTT. The V call is TRBV6-1, the J call TRBJ1-1; no clear D gene. V was clipped by 5 bases and J by 1 base, with 14 bases between them. CDR3 length equals 15 residues. CDR1 and CDR2 (germline): MNHNS, SASEGT.

There are many counts of this clonotype. The CDR3 DNA is TGTGCCAGCTCATCAAACAGGGCAAGCACGCAGTATTTT. Translated, it gives CASSSNRASTQYF. The chain links TRBV18 to TRBJ2-3; weak D call: TRBD1 (6 bases). The germline gives CDR1 KGHSH, CDR2 LQKENI. Trimming removed 5 bases at V and 9 bases at J, with 15 bases between. This CDR3 has 13 amino acids.

This clonotype was counted at least ten times. The chain uses TRBV19 and TRBJ2-6; D may be TRBD1 (6 bases). V lost 2 bases and J 2 bases, leaving 7 bases between the germline ends. Germline CDR1 is LNHDA and CDR2 is SQIVND (reference sequence). The CDR3 consists of 15 residues. The CDR3 nucleotides are TGTGCCAGTAGTATAACAGGGACTGGGGCCAACGTCCTGACTTTC. Residues: CASSITGTGANVLTF. Using reference TRBV19 and TRBJ2-6 for the parts outside the CDR3, the full variable domain is DGGITQSPKYLFRKEGQNVTLSCEQNLNHDAMYWYRQDPGQGLRLIYYSQIVNDFQKGDIAEGYSVSREKKESFPLTVTSAQKNPTAFYLCASSITGTGANVLTFGAGSRLTVL.

The sample holds a few counts of this clonotype. One base away lies a much larger clone, so this may be a sequencing read error. This sequence joins TRBV7-8 and TRBJ2-7, with 10 bases lining up with TRBD1. Germline CDR1 is SGHVS and CDR2 is FQNEAQ. The CDR3 has 14 residues. The V and J ends lost 7 bases and 5 bases, in that order; junction bases with no gene match: 8. CDR3 in amino acids: CASTPGTGVNEQYF. The CDR3, as DNA: TGTGCCAGCACCCCCGGGACAGGGGTCAACGAGCAGTACTTC.

This clonotype was counted many times. The chain combines TRBV6-2 or TRBV6-3 with TRBJ2-3; no firm D call. The CDR3 totals 14 residues. CDR1 and CDR2 from the germline V gene are MNHEY and SVGEGT. Trimming removed 6 bases at V and 3 bases at J, with 13 bases between. Here the CDR3 DNA reads TGTGCCAGCAGCCCCCGAGTAGGGACAGATACGCAGTATTTT. Translation gives CASSPRVGTDTQYF.

This clonotype was seen ten or more times. The CDR3 here is CSAKAPRDNWEGEQYF. The CDR3 DNA is TGCAGTGCTAAGGCCCCGCGGGACAACTGGGAGGGGGAGCAGTACTTC. The chain is built from TRBV20-1 and TRBJ2-7; possibly TRBD2 for D (7 bases). This CDR3 has 16 residues. With 4 bases removed from V and 7 bases from J, the gap between germline ends came to 26 bases. Germline V gene lookup returns CDR1 DFQATT and CDR2 SNEGSKA (reference sequence).

This clonotype came up many times. This chain links TRBV24-1 with TRBJ2-3; either TRBD1 or TRBD2 may fit D (5 bases each). Germline assignment: CDR1 KGHDR and CDR2 SFDVKD. V was pared by 3 bases and J by 5 bases, with 14 bases between. The length of the CDR3 is 15 residues. The CDR3 sequence: CATSDLTGGKDTQYF. CDR3 bases: TGTGCCACCAGTGATCTTACTGGGGGAAAAGATACGCAGTATTTT.